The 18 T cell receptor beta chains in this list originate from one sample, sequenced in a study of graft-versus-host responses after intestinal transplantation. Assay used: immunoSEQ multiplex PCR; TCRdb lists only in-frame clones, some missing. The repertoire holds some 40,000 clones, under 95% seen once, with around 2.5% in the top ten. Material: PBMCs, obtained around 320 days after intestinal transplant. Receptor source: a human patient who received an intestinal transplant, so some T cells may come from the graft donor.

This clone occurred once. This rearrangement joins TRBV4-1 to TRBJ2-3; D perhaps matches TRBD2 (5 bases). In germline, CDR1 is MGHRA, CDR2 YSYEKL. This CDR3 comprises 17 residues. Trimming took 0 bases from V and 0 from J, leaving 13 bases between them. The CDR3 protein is CASSQDPGSFSTDTQYF. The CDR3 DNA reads TGCGCCAGCAGCCAAGATCCGGGATCCTTTAGCACAGATACGCAGTATTTT.

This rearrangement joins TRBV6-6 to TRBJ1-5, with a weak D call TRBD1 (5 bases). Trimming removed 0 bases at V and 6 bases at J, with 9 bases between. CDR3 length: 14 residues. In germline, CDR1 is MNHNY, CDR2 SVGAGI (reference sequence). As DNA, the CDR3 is TGTGCCAGCAGTTACTCAGGGGCAAGTCAGCCCCAGCATTTT. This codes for CASSYSGASQPQHF.

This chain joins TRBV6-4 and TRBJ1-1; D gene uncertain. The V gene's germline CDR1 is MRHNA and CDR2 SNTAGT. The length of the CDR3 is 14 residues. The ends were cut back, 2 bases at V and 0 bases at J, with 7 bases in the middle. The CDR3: CASSDRPLNTEAFF. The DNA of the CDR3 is TGTGCCAGCAGTGACCGACCATTGAACACTGAAGCTTTCTTT.

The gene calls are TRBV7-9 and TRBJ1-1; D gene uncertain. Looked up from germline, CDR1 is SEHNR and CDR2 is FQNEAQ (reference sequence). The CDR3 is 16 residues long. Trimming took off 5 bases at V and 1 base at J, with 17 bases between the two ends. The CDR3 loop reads CASSPLPREQNTEAFF. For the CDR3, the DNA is TGTGCCAGCAGCCCCTTACCTAGGGAGCAGAACACTGAAGCTTTCTTT.

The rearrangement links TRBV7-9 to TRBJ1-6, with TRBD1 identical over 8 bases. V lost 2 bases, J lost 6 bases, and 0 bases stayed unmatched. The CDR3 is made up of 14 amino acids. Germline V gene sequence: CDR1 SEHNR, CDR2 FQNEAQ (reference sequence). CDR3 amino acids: CASSLQGANSPLHF. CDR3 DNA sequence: TGTGCCAGCAGCTTACAGGGGGCTAATTCACCCCTCCACTTT.

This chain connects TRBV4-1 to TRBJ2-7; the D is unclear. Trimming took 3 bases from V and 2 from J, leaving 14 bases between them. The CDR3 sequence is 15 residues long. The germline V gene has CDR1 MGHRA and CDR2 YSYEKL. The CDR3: CASSQAWTPTYEQYF. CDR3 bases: TGCGCCAGCAGCCAGGCTTGGACGCCGACCTACGAGCAGTACTTC.

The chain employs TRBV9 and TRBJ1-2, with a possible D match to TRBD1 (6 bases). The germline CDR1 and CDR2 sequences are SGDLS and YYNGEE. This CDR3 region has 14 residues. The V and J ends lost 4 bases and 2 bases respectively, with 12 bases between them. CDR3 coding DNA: TGTGCCAGCAGCCCTAAAACAGGGAACTATGGCTACACCTTC. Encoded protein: CASSPKTGNYGYTF.

The CDR3 sequence: CASSLGTGLSYEQYF. CDR3 nucleotide sequence: TGTGCCAGCAGCCTCGGGACAGGCCTCTCCTACGAGCAGTACTTC. The J gene is TRBJ2-5, the V gene TRBV7-3; 8 bases line up with TRBD1. The closer fit of TRBJ2-7 to the DNA end suggests the J call may be wrong. In germline, CDR1 is SGHTA, CDR2 FQGTGA. The CDR3 extends over 15 amino acids.

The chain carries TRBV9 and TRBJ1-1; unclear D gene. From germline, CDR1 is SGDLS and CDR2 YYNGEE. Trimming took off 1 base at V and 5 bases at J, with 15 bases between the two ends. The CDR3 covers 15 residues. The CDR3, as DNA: TGTGCCAGCAGCGTATTACCGGGGAGTGAGACTGAAGCTTTCTTT. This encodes CASSVLPGSETEAFF.

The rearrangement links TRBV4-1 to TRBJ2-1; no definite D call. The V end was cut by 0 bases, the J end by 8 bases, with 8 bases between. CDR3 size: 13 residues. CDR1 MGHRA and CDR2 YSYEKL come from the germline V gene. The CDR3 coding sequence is TGCGCCAGCAGCCAAGATAGGGAAGATGAGCAGTTCTTC. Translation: CASSQDREDEQFF.

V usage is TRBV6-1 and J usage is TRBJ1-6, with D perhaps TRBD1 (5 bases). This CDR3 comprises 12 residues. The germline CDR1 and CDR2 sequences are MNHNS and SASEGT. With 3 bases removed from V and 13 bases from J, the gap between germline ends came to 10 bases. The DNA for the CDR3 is TGTGCCAGCAGTGAGGGACGGACCCCCCTCCACTTT. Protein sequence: CASSEGRTPLHF.

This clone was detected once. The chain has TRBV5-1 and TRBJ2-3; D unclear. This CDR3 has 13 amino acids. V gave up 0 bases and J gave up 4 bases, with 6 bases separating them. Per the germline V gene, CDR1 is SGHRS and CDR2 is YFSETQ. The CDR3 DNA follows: TGCGCCAGCAGCTTGGAGGGATCAGATACGCAGTATTTT. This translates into CASSLEGSDTQYF.

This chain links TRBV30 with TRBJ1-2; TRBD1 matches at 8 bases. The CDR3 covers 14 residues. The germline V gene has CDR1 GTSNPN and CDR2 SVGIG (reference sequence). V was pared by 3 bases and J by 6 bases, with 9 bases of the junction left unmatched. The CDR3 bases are TGTGCCTGGAGAGGGGGACAGGAAGTCGATGGCTACACCTTC. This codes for CAWRGGQEVDGYTF.

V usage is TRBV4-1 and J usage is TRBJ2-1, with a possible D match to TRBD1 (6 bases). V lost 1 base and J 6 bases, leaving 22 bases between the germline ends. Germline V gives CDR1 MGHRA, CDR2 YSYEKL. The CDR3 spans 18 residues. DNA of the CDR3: TGCGCCAGCAGCCAAGCGTCTCCTCAGGGGCTCGCCCGCAATGAGCAGTTCTTC. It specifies CASSQASPQGLARNEQFF.

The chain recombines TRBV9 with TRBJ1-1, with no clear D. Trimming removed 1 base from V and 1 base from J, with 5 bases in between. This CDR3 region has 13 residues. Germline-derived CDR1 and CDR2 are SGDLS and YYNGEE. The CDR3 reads CASSVYSNTEAFF. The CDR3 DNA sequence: TGTGCCAGCAGCGTATATTCGAACACTGAAGCTTTCTTT. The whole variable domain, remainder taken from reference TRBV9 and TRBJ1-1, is DSGVTQTPKHLITATGQRVTLRCSPRSGDLSVYWYQQSLDQGLQFLIQYYNGEERAKGNILERFSAQQFPDLHSELNLSSLELGDSALYFCASSVYSNTEAFFGQGTRLTVV.

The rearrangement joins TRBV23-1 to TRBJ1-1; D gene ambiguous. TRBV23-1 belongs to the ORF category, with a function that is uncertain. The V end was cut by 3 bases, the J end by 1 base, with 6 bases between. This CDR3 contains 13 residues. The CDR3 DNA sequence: TGCGCCAGCAGTCATGAGGCGAACACTGAAGCTTTCTTT. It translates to CASSHEANTEAFF.

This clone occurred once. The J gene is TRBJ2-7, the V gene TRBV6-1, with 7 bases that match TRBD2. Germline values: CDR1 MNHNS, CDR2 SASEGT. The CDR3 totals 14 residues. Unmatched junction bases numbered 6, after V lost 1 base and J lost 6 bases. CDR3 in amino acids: CASSEGQGGREQYF. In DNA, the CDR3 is TGTGCCAGCAGTGAAGGGCAGGGAGGGCGCGAGCAGTACTTC.

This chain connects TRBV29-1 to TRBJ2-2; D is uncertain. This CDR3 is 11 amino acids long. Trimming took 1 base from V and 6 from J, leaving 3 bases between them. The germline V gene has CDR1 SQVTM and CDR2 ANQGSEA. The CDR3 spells CSVEGPGELFF. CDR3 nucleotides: TGCAGCGTTGAAGGACCCGGGGAGCTGTTTTTT.